The next 15 T cell receptor beta chains were all read from a single sample in a study of blood T cell repertoires in COVID-19. Measured with immunoSEQ multiplex PCR; TCRdb has only the in-frame clones, and not every one. This table has around 450,000 clones, roughly 91% appearing once. Material: peripheral blood. These receptors all come from a young woman with acute or convalescent COVID-19.

The chain carries TRBV5-5 and TRBJ2-3; TRBD2 matches 8 bases. The CDR3 extends over 14 amino acids. CDR1 SGHKS and CDR2 YYEKEE come from the germline V gene (reference sequence). V trimming: 2 bases; J trimming: 4 bases; junction bases outside the gene matches: 3. The CDR3 DNA is TGTGCCAGCAGCTTCCCCGGGGGGGCAGATACGCAGTATTTT. This translates into CASSFPGGADTQYF.

The genes are TRBV7-2 and TRBJ2-5; 8 bases align to TRBD2. Trimming at V came to 5 bases and at J to 7 bases, leaving 12 bases not matched to a gene. Germline V gene data show CDR1 as SGHTA and CDR2 as FQGNSA. The CDR3 has 15 residues. The CDR3 protein is CASSPPGVAGLTQYF. DNA for the CDR3: TGTGCCAGCAGCCCGCCCGGGGTAGCGGGGTTGACCCAGTACTTC. Together with reference TRBV7-2 and TRBJ2-5, the CDR3 gives the full variable domain: GAGVSQSPSNKVTEKGKDVELRCDPISGHTALYWYRQSLGQGLEFLIYFQGNSAPDKSGLPSDRFSAERTGGSVSTLTIQRTQQEDSAVYLCASSPPGVAGLTQYFGPGTRLLVL.

The rearrangement uses TRBV3-1 (or the pseudogene TRBV3-2) and TRBJ2-5; 8 positions match TRBD2. This CDR3 is 17 amino acids long. Germline V gene sequence: CDR1 LGHDT, CDR2 YNNKEL (reference sequence). V lost 6 bases to trimming and J lost 3 bases; unmatched junction nucleotides: 15. This chain's CDR3 is CASSPRTSRTGKETQYF. The CDR3 DNA reads as TGTGCCAGCAGTCCTCGGACTAGCCGGACGGGTAAAGAGACCCAGTACTTC.

The chain joins TRBV29-1 to TRBJ2-7, with 7 bases fitting TRBD1. This CDR3 is built from 12 residues. Germline assignment: CDR1 SQVTM and CDR2 ANQGSEA. Trimming cost V 6 bases and J 2 bases; bases outside gene matches: 4. CDR3 coding DNA: TGCAGCGTCAAGGGGGCCCCCTACGAGCAGTACTTC. It yields the protein CSVKGAPYEQYF.

The chain links TRBV10-2 to TRBJ2-7; 7 nucleotides agree with TRBD1. Germline V gene lookup returns CDR1 WSHSY and CDR2 SAAADI. The trim removed 6 bases at V and 3 bases at J, leaving 14 bases unmatched. The CDR3 has 16 amino acids. In nucleotides, the CDR3 is TGCGCCAGCAGCGCACACTCCGGGACAGCTTTCTACGAGCAGTACTTC. Its translation is CASSAHSGTAFYEQYF.

This chain connects TRBV24-1 to TRBJ2-5, with D unclear. Trimming cost V 0 bases and J 5 bases, with 6 bases left between them. The length of the CDR3 is 13 residues. Germline V lookup: CDR1 KGHDR, CDR2 SFDVKD. The CDR3 DNA follows: TGTGCCACCAGTGATTTGCAGGATGAGACCCAGTACTTC. It specifies CATSDLQDETQYF.

The chain joins TRBV15 to TRBJ1-3; no definite D call. The ends were cut back, 1 base at V and 6 bases at J, with 10 bases in the middle. The germline CDR1 and CDR2 sequences are LNHNV and YYDKDF (reference sequence). The CDR3 is 14 residues long. As DNA, the CDR3 is TGTGCCACCAGCAGAGGCGGAGGAATAAACACCATATATTTT. This translates into CATSRGGGINTIYF.

This clone was seen only once. Here the CDR3 DNA reads TGTGCCAGCAGCCCACAAACCACAGGCCCGGCGGGGAACACCATATATTTT. It codes for CASSPQTTGPAGNTIYF. The chain recombines TRBV21-1 with TRBJ1-3. TRBV21-1 is flagged as a pseudogene. There are 17 residues in the CDR3.

V is TRBV28 and J is TRBJ2-7, with 10 bases identical to TRBD1. Germline CDR1 reads MDHEN; CDR2 reads SYDVKM. After removal of 6 bases from V and 3 bases from J, the junction contained 8 bases not matched to a gene. The CDR3 is 15 amino acids. CDR3 sequence: CASRLTGGAFYEQYF. CDR3 bases: TGTGCCAGCAGGTTGACAGGGGGCGCGTTCTACGAGCAGTACTTC.

The chain joins TRBV28 to TRBJ1-5; the D gene is possibly TRBD1 (6 bases). Germline lookup yields CDR1 MDHEN and CDR2 SYDVKM. Trimming stripped 1 base from V and 6 bases from J, with 10 bases between. The CDR3 sequence is 14 residues long. CDR3 amino acids: CASSLSGARQPQHF. The CDR3 DNA is TGTGCCAGCAGTTTATCAGGGGCCCGTCAGCCCCAGCATTTT.

In its sample, this clone was seen once. This chain uses TRBV6-5 with TRBJ2-5; 7 bases fit TRBD2. J lost 5 bases, V lost 6 bases, and 12 bases had no gene match. Germline lookup yields CDR1 MNHEY and CDR2 SVGAGI. This CDR3 has 15 residues. The CDR3 here is CASREWSGRGETQYF. For the CDR3, the DNA is TGTGCCAGCAGGGAGTGGAGCGGGCGGGGGGAGACCCAGTACTTC.

The chain carries TRBV6-1 and TRBJ1-2; D is perhaps TRBD1 (6 bases). Trimming removed 4 bases from V and 6 bases from J, with 12 bases in between. The CDR3 runs to 13 residues. CDR1 and CDR2 (germline): MNHNS, SASEGT. CDR3 in amino acids: CASSGATGDGYTF. The CDR3 region has the DNA TGTGCCAGCAGTGGAGCGACAGGCGATGGCTACACCTTC.

This clone occurred a few times. This chain connects TRBV19 to TRBJ2-7; D may be TRBD1 (6 bases). V was trimmed by 3 bases and J by 3 bases, leaving 9 bases between them. The CDR3 runs to 13 residues. Per germline, CDR1 LNHDA and CDR2 SQIVND (reference sequence). CDR3 bases: TGTGCCAGTAGTATTTCACAGGGCTACGAGCAGTACTTC. Its protein product is CASSISQGYEQYF.

This clone was counted once. V and J are TRBV12-5 and TRBJ2-3, with a weak D call TRBD1 (6 bases). V was pared by 8 bases and J by 2 bases, with 17 bases between. From germline, CDR1 is LGHNT and CDR2 FRNRAP. The CDR3 is 15 residues long. CDR3 amino acids: CASKEQGLFTDTQYF. CDR3 sequence (DNA): TGTGCTAGTAAGGAACAGGGTTTATTCACAGATACGCAGTATTTT.

The J gene is TRBJ1-6, the V gene TRBV30; 7 bases map to TRBD1. J gave up 10 bases and V 2 bases, and 11 bases lay outside the gene matches. CDR1 is GTSNPN, CDR2 SVGIG, per germline (reference sequence). This CDR3 is built from 15 residues. CDR3 protein: CAWSSATGTGSPLHF. The CDR3 DNA reads as TGTGCCTGGAGTAGCGCGACAGGGACGGGATCACCCCTCCACTTT. The full variable domain, completed using reference TRBV30 and TRBJ1-6, is SQTIHQWPATLVQPVGSPLSLECTVEGTSNPNLYWYRQAAGRGLQLLFYSVGIGQISSEVPQNLSASRPQDRQFILSSKKLLLSDSGFYLCAWSSATGTGSPLHFGNGTRLTVT.